The 29 T cell receptor beta chains given below trace back to one sample, sequenced in a study of T-cell reconstitution after alpha-beta-depleted transplantation in children. Preparing the TCRbeta library involved the use of unique molecular identifiers. TCRdb reprocessed the PCR reads via MiXCR and lists one record per CDR3 protein. The sample records hundreds of thousands of distinct CDR3 sequences, around 13% being singletons. Material: PBMCs, obtained before TCRalphabeta/CD19-depleted stem cell transplant. Source of these receptors: a girl aged 2 to 9 with congenital amegakaryocytic thrombocytopenia, due to receive a stem cell transplant.

This clonotype showed up just a few times. The rearrangement uses TRBV11-2 and TRBJ2-4, with 16 bases matching TRBD2. Germline V lookup: CDR1 SGHAT, CDR2 FQNNGV. This CDR3 has 19 amino acids. J gave up 6 bases and V 3 bases, and 11 bases lay outside the gene matches. The CDR3 DNA sequence: TGTGCCAGCAGCTTCGACCCTCCGGGACTAGCGGGAGGGCGAAACATTCAGTACTTC. It encodes CASSFDPPGLAGGRNIQYF.

This clonotype has ten or more counts. This chain connects TRBV27 to TRBJ1-2; perhaps TRBD1 as D (5 bases). The V gene's germline CDR1 is MNHEY and CDR2 SMNVEV (reference sequence). V gave up 3 bases and J gave up 4 bases, with 15 bases separating them. The CDR3 loop spans 15 amino acids. The CDR3 loop is CASSLKGQGAYGYTF. CDR3 nucleotide sequence: TGTGCCAGCAGTTTGAAAGGGCAGGGAGCCTATGGCTACACCTTC.

This clonotype has only a few counts. The rearrangement uses TRBV20-1 and TRBJ2-2, with 8 bases that match TRBD2. From germline, CDR1 is DFQATT and CDR2 SNEGSKA (reference sequence). This CDR3 region has 16 residues. V shed 1 base, J shed 7 bases, and the junction held 11 bases outside the gene matches. The CDR3 here is CSARAPSGFGYGELFF. For the CDR3, the DNA is TGCAGTGCTAGAGCCCCTAGCGGGTTCGGGTACGGGGAGCTGTTTTTT.

This clonotype was detected many times. The rearrangement links TRBV7-6 to TRBJ2-6; D gene uncertain. In germline, CDR1 is SGHVS, CDR2 FNYEAQ. The CDR3 covers 16 residues. Trimming removed 5 bases from V and 0 bases from J, with 11 bases in between. For the CDR3, the DNA is TGTGCCAGCAGCCCGAGACCGTACTCTGGGGCCAACGTCCTGACTTTC. Its translation is CASSPRPYSGANVLTF.

About this clonotype itself: This may stem from a read error, because a much larger clone lies one nucleotide away. V usage is TRBV20-1 and J usage is TRBJ1-2; 10 positions match TRBD1. V lost 5 bases and J lost 12; bases outside the gene matches: 12. The CDR3 runs to 13 residues. The germline V gene has CDR1 DFQATT and CDR2 SNEGSKA (reference sequence). The CDR3 DNA reads as TGCAGTGCTTGGACAGGGGGTTCCCCGAGTGACACCTTC. Translating gives CSAWTGGSPSDTF.

This clonotype has only a few counts. The gene calls are TRBV2 and TRBJ2-7, with TRBD2 matching 11 bases. Germline CDR1 reads SNHLY; CDR2 reads FYNNEI. V lost 3 bases and J lost 4; bases outside the gene matches: 5. CDR3 size: 15 residues. In nucleotides, the CDR3 is TGTGCCAGCAGTGAGGCGACTAGCGGGATATACGAGCAGTACTTC. It yields the protein CASSEATSGIYEQYF.

In this sample, this clonotype turned up many times. J is TRBJ2-1 and V is TRBV24-1, with 9 positions matching TRBD2. CDR1 and CDR2 from the germline V gene are KGHDR and SFDVKD. The CDR3 runs 19 residues. The junction had 18 bases not matched to a gene; V was cut back by 5 bases and J by 5 bases. The CDR3 here is CATSGSGRSGRGQDNEQFF. DNA of the CDR3: TGTGCCACCAGTGGGTCCGGACGTAGCGGGAGAGGACAAGACAATGAGCAGTTCTTC.

V is TRBV15 and J is TRBJ2-1, with 9 bases lining up with TRBD2. The CDR3 is 14 residues long. Germline CDR1 and CDR2: LNHNV and YYDKDF (reference sequence). Germline trimming cut 3 bases from V and 10 bases from J; bases unmatched to any gene: 7. The CDR3: CATSSGLAGPEQFF. In nucleotides, the CDR3 is TGTGCCACCAGCAGTGGCCTAGCGGGACCCGAGCAGTTCTTC.

This chain joins TRBV5-1 and TRBJ2-3, with D possibly being TRBD1 or TRBD2 (7 bases each). V lost 1 base to trimming and J lost 2 bases, with 14 bases between them. CDR3 length: 16 residues. CDR1 is SGHRS, CDR2 YFSETQ, per germline. The CDR3 loop is CASSLRGGGITDTQYF. DNA for the CDR3: TGCGCCAGCAGCTTGCGGGGAGGGGGCATCACAGATACGCAGTATTTT.

The genes are TRBV3-1 and TRBJ2-1, with 11 bases lining up with TRBD2. Looked up from germline, CDR1 is LGHDT and CDR2 is YNNKEL (reference sequence). V shed 6 bases, J shed 12 bases, and the junction held 7 bases outside the gene matches. The CDR3 sequence is 13 residues long. As DNA, the CDR3 is TGTGCCAGCAGTCTCCTCCTAGCGGGAGGGCAGTTCTTC. Translating it yields CASSLLLAGGQFF.

This clonotype was observed a single time. One end of the junction varies from germline; a read error may be responsible. The rearrangement uses TRBV7-9 and TRBJ1-2, with D possibly matching TRBD1 (5 bases). CDR1 is SEHNR, CDR2 FQNEAQ, per germline (reference sequence). This CDR3 spans 16 amino acids. The CDR3 bases are TGTGCCAGCAGCCCCCGGGGGACTGACTTGTCCTATGGCGACACCTTC. Encoded protein: CASSPRGTDLSYGDTF.

This clonotype has only a few counts. The genes are TRBV5-1 and TRBJ1-4, with 8 bases matching TRBD1. Germline V gene lookup returns CDR1 SGHRS and CDR2 YFSETQ. After removal of 4 bases from V and 8 bases from J, the junction contained 13 bases not matched to a gene. There are 16 residues in the CDR3. As DNA, the CDR3 is TGCGCCAGCAGCCCGAGGGTTGGACAGGGAGGCGAAAAACTGTTTTTT. It codes for CASSPRVGQGGEKLFF.

This clonotype was detected only a few times. The chain joins TRBV3-1 to TRBJ2-7; TRBD2 matches 15 bases. The germline V gene has CDR1 LGHDT and CDR2 YNNKEL (reference sequence). V gave up 6 bases and J gave up 0 bases; unmatched junction bases: 9. The CDR3 totals 18 residues. The CDR3 spells CASSSVGTSGRNSYEQYF. The CDR3 coding sequence is TGTGCCAGCAGTTCAGTTGGGACTAGCGGGAGGAACTCCTACGAGCAGTACTTC.

This clonotype was seen many times. J is TRBJ2-7 and V is TRBV5-5, with a possible D match to TRBD1 (6 bases). Germline V gene lookup returns CDR1 SGHKS and CDR2 YYEKEE (reference sequence). CDR3 length: 14 residues. V was pared by 1 base and J by 2 bases, with 10 bases between. In DNA form, the CDR3 reads TGTGCCAGCAGCTTGCACAGGGCCCCCTACGAGCAGTACTTC. Translated, it gives CASSLHRAPYEQYF.

This clonotype was seen ten or more times. Compared with germline, one end of the junction differs, possibly owing to a read error. The genes are TRBV29-1 and TRBJ2-3, with 11 bases fitting TRBD2. The germline V gene encodes CDR1 SQVTM and CDR2 ANQGSEA. The CDR3 length is 14 residues. For the CDR3, the DNA is TGCAGCGTAGAAGCTAGCGGGAGGTCAGATACGCAGTATTTT. This sequence encodes CSVEASGRSDTQYF.

This clonotype was seen more than once but under ten times. The chain employs TRBV7-8 and TRBJ1-5, with a possible D match to TRBD1 (5 bases). Germline CDR1 reads SGHVS; CDR2 reads FQNEAQ. The V end lost 5 bases, the J end lost 7 bases, and 24 bases lay between the germline ends. This CDR3 region has 17 residues. This CDR3 is CASSRRPGLISGQPQHF. The DNA for the CDR3 is TGTGCCAGCAGCCGCAGACCAGGGCTCATATCGGGACAGCCCCAGCATTTT.

This clonotype was seen more than once but under ten times. The V call is TRBV20-1, the J call TRBJ2-3; D may be TRBD1 (6 bases). This CDR3 comprises 12 residues. The germline gives CDR1 DFQATT, CDR2 SNEGSKA (reference sequence). V lost 6 bases to trimming and J lost 4 bases, with 11 bases between them. In DNA, the CDR3 is TGCAGTGCCCCCAGGGGCCCAGATACGCAGTATTTT. Amino acids: CSAPRGPDTQYF.

About this clonotype: A read error may be the cause here, since a much bigger clone is one base away. This chain joins TRBV5-1 and TRBJ1-1; D unclear. Trimming removed 4 bases at V and 1 base at J, with 8 bases between. This CDR3 region has 13 residues. Germline V gene sequence: CDR1 SGHRS, CDR2 YFSETQ. The CDR3 sequence is CASSGIANTEAFF. As DNA, the CDR3 is TGCGCCAGCAGCGGGATAGCGAACACTGAAGCTTTCTTT.

This chain uses TRBV20-1 with TRBJ1-2, with D perhaps TRBD1 (5 bases). CDR3 size: 17 residues. V shed 4 bases and J shed 1 base, with 22 bases lying between them. Per the germline V gene, CDR1 is DFQATT and CDR2 is SNEGSKA (reference sequence). CDR3 loop: CSAMGRPEVTHNYGYTF. The CDR3 DNA reads TGCAGTGCTATGGGACGGCCCGAAGTCACCCATAACTATGGCTACACCTTC.

This clonotype has a count of ten or more. The V and J genes are TRBV20-1 and TRBJ2-6; D gene unclear. Trimming cost V 0 bases and J 0 bases, with 9 bases left between them. The germline gives CDR1 DFQATT, CDR2 SNEGSKA (reference sequence). This CDR3 comprises 16 residues. The CDR3 protein is CSARDFRTSGANVLTF. CDR3 coding DNA: TGCAGTGCTAGAGATTTTCGAACCTCTGGGGCCAACGTCCTGACTTTC.

The chain carries TRBV29-1 and TRBJ2-1; TRBD1 matches at 7 bases. Germline lookup yields CDR1 SQVTM and CDR2 ANQGSEA. The CDR3 is 13 amino acids. The ends lost 5 bases at V and 5 bases at J; junction bases unmatched: 6. CDR3 residues: CSVSEQGNNEQFF. In DNA, the CDR3 is TGCAGCGTTTCCGAACAGGGGAACAATGAGCAGTTCTTC.

As to this clonotype: A read error may explain this, as a much larger clone is one base away. J is TRBJ2-2 and V is TRBV5-1; a possible D gene is TRBD2 (6 bases). The CDR3 extends over 14 amino acids. Germline lookup yields CDR1 SGHRS and CDR2 YFSETQ. CDR3 amino acids: CASSQREWGGVLFF. In DNA, the CDR3 is TGCGCCAGCAGTCAGAGGGAATGGGGCGGGGTGCTGTTTTTT.

This clonotype was counted only a few times. The rearrangement joins TRBV20-1 to TRBJ2-1; possible D gene TRBD2, 6 bases. Germline loops: CDR1 DFQATT, CDR2 SNEGSKA (reference sequence). CDR3 size: 12 residues. The V and J ends lost 7 bases and 9 bases respectively, with 16 bases between them. The CDR3 sequence is CSGSGLALEQFF. The CDR3 DNA follows: TGCAGTGGCAGTGGCCTAGCGCTTGAGCAGTTCTTC.

This clonotype was seen ten or more times. The V gene is TRBV29-1, the J gene TRBJ1-1; TRBD1 is a possible D gene (5 bases). Germline V gives CDR1 SQVTM, CDR2 ANQGSEA. Between the trimmed V and J ends, which lost 5 bases and 5 bases, there was a span of 21 bases. This CDR3 contains 15 residues. This CDR3 reads CSVTGDGVWGTEAFF. In nucleotides, the CDR3 is TGCAGCGTTACTGGGGACGGTGTCTGGGGGACTGAAGCTTTCTTT.

With regard to this clonotype: This may be a read error, as it is one base from a much larger clone. This rearrangement joins TRBV5-1 to TRBJ2-5; no firm D call. The length of the CDR3 is 12 residues. Germline V gene lookup returns CDR1 SGHRS and CDR2 YFSETQ. In DNA form, the CDR3 reads TGCGCCAGCAGCTCGGACCAAGACACCCAGTACTTC. It encodes CASSSDQDTQYF.

There are a few counts of this clonotype. This rearrangement joins TRBV12-3 or TRBV12-4 to TRBJ1-5, with 9 bases that match TRBD1. V was clipped by 5 bases and J by 0 bases; unmatched bases: 8. The CDR3 runs to 17 residues. The CDR3 coding sequence is TGTGCCAGCAGTCTGACAGGGGGGTTTTATAGCAATCAGCCCCAGCATTTT. This translates into CASSLTGGFYSNQPQHF.

The chain uses TRBV11-2 and TRBJ2-7, with 11 nucleotides matching TRBD2. Germline-derived CDR1 and CDR2 are SGHAT and FQNNGV. The junction had 7 bases not matched to a gene; V was cut back by 4 bases and J by 2 bases. This CDR3 contains 16 residues. This chain's CDR3 is CASSSLRSGRAYEQYF. CDR3 sequence (DNA): TGTGCCAGCAGCTCACTCCGTAGCGGGAGGGCCTACGAGCAGTACTTC. Supplemented by reference TRBV11-2 and TRBJ2-7, the full variable domain reads EAGVAQSPRYKIIEKRQSVAFWCNPISGHATLYWYQQILGQGPKLLIQFQNNGVVDDSQLPKDRFSAERLKGVDSTLKIQPAKLEDSAVYLCASSSLRSGRAYEQYFGPGTRLTVT.

Only a few counts were recorded for this clonotype. This chain uses TRBV29-1 with TRBJ2-1; TRBD2 aligns across 11 bases. The junction had 9 bases not matched to a gene; V was cut back by 7 bases and J by 7 bases. The CDR3 is made up of 14 amino acids. Germline CDR1 and CDR2: SQVTM and ANQGSEA. The CDR3 reads CSARIAGGWNEQFF. Written as DNA, the CDR3 is TGCAGCGCTCGAATAGCGGGAGGGTGGAATGAGCAGTTCTTC.

This clonotype was detected many times. The chain links TRBV12-3 or TRBV12-4 to TRBJ2-7, with TRBD1 as a possible D gene (5 bases). This CDR3 is 13 amino acids long. V lost 4 bases and J lost 3, with 10 bases in between. In DNA, the CDR3 is TGTGCCAGCAGTTACACAGGTCGCTACGAGCAGTACTTC. This gives the protein CASSYTGRYEQYF.